This T cell receptor (beta chain) was captured in a study of CD8 T cells in ankylosing spondylitis. Whole-study results and caveats: Matched synovial fluid from ankylosing spondylitis patients was reported to be enriched for disease-linked clones. Characteristic of ankylosing spondylitis blood, it appeared, was a TCR beta motif comprising eight highly homologous variants. A subset of motif variants has previously been described in the synovial fluid and blood of reactive arthritis. With a CD8+ phenotype, disease-linked clones were relatively rare in peripheral blood.

The CDR3 is 14 residues long. V lost 0 bases, J lost 3 bases, and 12 bases lay in between. Germline V gene lookup returns CDR1 DFQATT and CDR2 SNEGSKA (reference sequence). This clonotype was seen more than once but under ten times. What it binds is not known. Quantitative 5'-RACE with molecular barcodes was used to make the TCR beta libraries. In TCRdb, the 5' RACE reads were re-called with MiXCR into one record per CDR3 protein. Among over 700,000 distinct CDR3 sequences listed, 19% were seen once. The sequencing input was blood, either unsorted or a sorted T cell fraction (not recorded which). This clonotype originated in a male donor with ankylosing spondylitis. The J gene is TRBJ2-7, the V gene TRBV20-1; possibly TRBD2 for D (5 bases). In nucleotides, the CDR3 is TGCAGTGCTAGAGATAGGGTTAGCGTCTACGAGCAGTACTTC. This codes for CSARDRVSVYEQYF.